This TCR beta chain was profiled in a study of blood T cell repertoires in COVID-19. In the study overall: There were acute and convalescent COVID-19 samples, and they came from the United States, Italy and Spain.

V lost 3 bases to trimming and J lost 0 bases, with 9 bases between them. This CDR3 has 15 amino acids. In germline, CDR1 is LNHDA, CDR2 SQIVND (reference sequence). Exposed enrollees had met someone with a PCR-confirmed or clinician-diagnosed COVID-19 case at some point within the 2 weeks before study entry. Assay: immunoSEQ multiplex PCR; the TCRdb copy retains only in-frame clones and omits some. The data contain more than 150,000 clones, 80% of them singletons. Sequences were obtained from PBMCs or T cells enriched from blood (not recorded which). This sequence originates from a man aged 60 to 75 who had been exposed to COVID-19. This rearrangement joins TRBV19 to TRBJ1-5; D possibly corresponds to TRBD1 (5 bases). The CDR3 reads CASSMTAYSNQPQHF. In DNA form, the CDR3 reads TGTGCCAGTAGTATGACAGCATATAGCAATCAGCCCCAGCATTTT.